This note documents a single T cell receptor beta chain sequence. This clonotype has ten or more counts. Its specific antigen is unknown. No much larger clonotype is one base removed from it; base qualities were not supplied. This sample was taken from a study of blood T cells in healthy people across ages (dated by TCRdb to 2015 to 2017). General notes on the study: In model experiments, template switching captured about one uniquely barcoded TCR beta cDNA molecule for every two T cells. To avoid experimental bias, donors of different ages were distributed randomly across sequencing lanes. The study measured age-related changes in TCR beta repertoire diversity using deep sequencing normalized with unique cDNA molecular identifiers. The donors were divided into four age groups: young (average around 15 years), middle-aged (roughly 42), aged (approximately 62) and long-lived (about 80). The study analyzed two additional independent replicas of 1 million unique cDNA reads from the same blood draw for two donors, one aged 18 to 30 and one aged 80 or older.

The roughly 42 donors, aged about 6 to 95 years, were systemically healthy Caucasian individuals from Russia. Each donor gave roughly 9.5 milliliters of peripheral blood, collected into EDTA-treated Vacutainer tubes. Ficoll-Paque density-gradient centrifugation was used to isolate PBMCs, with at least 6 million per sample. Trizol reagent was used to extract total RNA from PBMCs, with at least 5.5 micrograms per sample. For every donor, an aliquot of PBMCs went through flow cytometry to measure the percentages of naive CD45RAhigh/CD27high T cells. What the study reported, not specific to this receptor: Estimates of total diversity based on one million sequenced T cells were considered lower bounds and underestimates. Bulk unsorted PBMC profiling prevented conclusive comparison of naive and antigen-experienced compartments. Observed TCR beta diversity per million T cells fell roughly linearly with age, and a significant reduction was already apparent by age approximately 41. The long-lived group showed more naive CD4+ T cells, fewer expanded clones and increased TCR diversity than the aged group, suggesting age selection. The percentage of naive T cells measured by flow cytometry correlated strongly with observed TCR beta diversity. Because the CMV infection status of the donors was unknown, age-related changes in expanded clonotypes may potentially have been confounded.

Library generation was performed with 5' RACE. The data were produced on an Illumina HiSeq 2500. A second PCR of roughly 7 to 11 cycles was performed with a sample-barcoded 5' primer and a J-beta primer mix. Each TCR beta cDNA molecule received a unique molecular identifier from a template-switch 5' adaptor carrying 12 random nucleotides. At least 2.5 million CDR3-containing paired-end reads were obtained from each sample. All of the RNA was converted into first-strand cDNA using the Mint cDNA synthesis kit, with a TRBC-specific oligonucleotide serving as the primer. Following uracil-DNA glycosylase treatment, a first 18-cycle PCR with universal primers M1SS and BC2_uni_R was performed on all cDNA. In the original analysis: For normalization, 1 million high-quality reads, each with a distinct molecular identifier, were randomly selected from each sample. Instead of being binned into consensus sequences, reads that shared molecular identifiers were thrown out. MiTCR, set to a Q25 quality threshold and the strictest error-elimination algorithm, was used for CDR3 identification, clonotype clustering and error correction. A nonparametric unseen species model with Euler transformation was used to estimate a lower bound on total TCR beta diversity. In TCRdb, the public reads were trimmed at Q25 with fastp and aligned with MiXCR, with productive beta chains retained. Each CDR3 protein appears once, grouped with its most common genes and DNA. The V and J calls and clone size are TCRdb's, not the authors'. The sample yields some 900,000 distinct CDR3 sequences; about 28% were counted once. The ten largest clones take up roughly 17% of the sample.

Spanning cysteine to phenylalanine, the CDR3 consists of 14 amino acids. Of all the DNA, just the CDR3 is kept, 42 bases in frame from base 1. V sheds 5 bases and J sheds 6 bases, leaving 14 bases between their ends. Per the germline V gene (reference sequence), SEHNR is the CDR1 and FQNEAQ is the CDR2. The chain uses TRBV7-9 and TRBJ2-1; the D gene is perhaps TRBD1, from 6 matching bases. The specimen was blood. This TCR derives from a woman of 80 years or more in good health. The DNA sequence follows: TGTGCCAGCAGCCCAAGGACAGATTCCAATGAGCAGTTCTTC. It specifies CASSPRTDSNEQFF. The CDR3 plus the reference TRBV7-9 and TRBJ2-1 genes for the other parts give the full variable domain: DTGVSQNPRHKITKRGQNVTFRCDPISEHNRLYWYRQTLGQGPEFLTYFQNEAQLEKSRLLSDRFSAERPKGSFSTLEIQRTEQGDSAMYLCASSPRTDSNEQFFGPGTRLTVL.